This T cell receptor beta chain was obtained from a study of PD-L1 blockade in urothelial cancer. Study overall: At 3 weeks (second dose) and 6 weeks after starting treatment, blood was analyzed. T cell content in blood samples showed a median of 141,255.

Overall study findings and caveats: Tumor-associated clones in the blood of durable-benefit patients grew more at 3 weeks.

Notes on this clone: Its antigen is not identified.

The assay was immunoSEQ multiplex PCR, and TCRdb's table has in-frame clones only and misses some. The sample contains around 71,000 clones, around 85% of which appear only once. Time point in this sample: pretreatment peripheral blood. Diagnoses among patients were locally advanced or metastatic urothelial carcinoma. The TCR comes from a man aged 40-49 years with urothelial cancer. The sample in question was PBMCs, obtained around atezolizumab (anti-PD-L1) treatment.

The CDR3 protein is CASSLSGTVYNEQFF. The CDR3 region has the DNA TGTGCCAGCAGCTTGAGCGGGACGGTATACAATGAGCAGTTCTTC. The genes are TRBV11-2 and TRBJ2-1; TRBD2 matches at 7 bases. Germline trimming cut 3 bases from V and 4 bases from J; bases unmatched to any gene: 6. Per the germline V gene, CDR1 is SGHAT and CDR2 is FQNNGV. This CDR3 comprises 15 residues.